These T cell receptor beta chains were read from a single sample in a study of T cell repertoires in cytomegalovirus infection. TCRdb redid the calling of the reads with MiXCR, one entry per CDR3 protein. Among 450,000 to 550,000 distinct CDR3 sequences listed, 15% to 20% were seen once. The sample taken for sequencing was CD8+ T cells from PBMCs. The receptors stem from a human donor in good health (CMV status not recorded). Some clones in this sample may be carry-over from other donors' samples. The CDR3 runs from the conserved cysteine through the conserved F or W. A D gene is named only where the DNA matches it firmly. Clone size is not always given. Where it is, it says once, few, many or a class for expanded clones.

CDR3aa,CDR3nt,abundance,d_gene,v_gene,j_gene
CARGVLANTEAFF,TGTGCCAGGGGTGTGTTGGCGAACACTGAAGCTTTCTTT,-,-,TRBV5-8,TRBJ1-1
CASLGRAGELFF,TGTGCCAGCCTCGGACGGGCCGGGGAGCTGTTTTTT,few,-,TRBV9,TRBJ2-2
CASTSLARRYNEQFF,TGTGCCAGCACTTCACTAGCGCGGAGGTACAATGAGCAGTTCTTC,many,TRBD2,TRBV28,TRBJ2-1
CASSRDNDEQFF,TGTGCCAGCAGCCGGGACAATGATGAGCAGTTCTTC,-,-,TRBV7-9,TRBJ2-1
CATRTSGEYNEQFF,TGTGCCACCCGCACTAGCGGAGAATACAATGAGCAGTTCTTC,few,TRBD2,TRBV15,TRBJ2-1
CASSLSGSAYNEQFF,TGTGCCAGCAGCCTCTCGGGAAGCGCCTACAATGAGCAGTTCTTC,many,-,TRBV27,TRBJ2-1
CAISSGSGDQWDTQYF,TGTGCCATCAGCTCGGGGTCGGGGGACCAATGGGATACGCAGTATTTT,-,-,TRBV10-3,TRBJ2-3
CASSPFAGGPEETQYF,TGTGCCAGCAGCCCGTTCGCGGGAGGGCCTGAGGAGACCCAGTACTTC,many,TRBD2,TRBV7-9,TRBJ2-5
CASSSLGTGLDTGELFF,TGTGCCAGCAGTTCCCTAGGGACAGGGCTTGACACCGGGGAGCTGTTTTTT,few,TRBD1,TRBV27,TRBJ2-2
CASSYGTATGELFF,TGTGCCAGCAGCTACGGGACAGCCACCGGGGAGCTGTTTTTT,many,TRBD1,TRBV7-2,TRBJ2-2
CASSPSSFGGNQPQHF,TGTGCCAGCAGCCCCTCTTCATTTGGGGGCAATCAGCCCCAGCATTTT,many,-,TRBV6-1,TRBJ1-5
CARSLAPGIGYTF,TGTGCCAGAAGCTTGGCCCCCGGGATCGGCTACACCTTC,-,-,TRBV5-4,TRBJ1-2
CASSQVAGGPGTDTQYF,TGCGCCAGCAGCCAAGTTGCGGGGGGGCCGGGAACAGATACGCAGTATTTT,-,TRBD2,TRBV4-1,TRBJ2-3
CASSIRRSHTGELFF,TGTGCCAGCAGCATTAGACGGTCTCACACCGGGGAGCTGTTTTTT,many,-,TRBV7-2,TRBJ2-2
CASSQDWAATEAFF,TGTGCCAGCAGCCAAGATTGGGCAGCGACTGAAGCTTTCTTT,once,-,TRBV3-1,TRBJ1-1
CSARYRGLGYTF,TGCAGTGCTCGATACAGGGGGCTGGGCTACACCTTC,-,TRBD1,TRBV20-1,TRBJ1-2
CASSLIRGHEQYF,TGTGCCAGCAGCTTAATAAGGGGCCACGAGCAGTACTTC,many,-,TRBV7-8,TRBJ2-7
CASSSRPGAQFF,TGTGCCAGCAGTTCCCGACCCGGAGCCCAGTTCTTC,-,-,TRBV27,TRBJ2-1
CASQWANQPQHF,TGTGCCAGTCAGTGGGCCAATCAGCCCCAGCATTTT,many,-,TRBV28,TRBJ1-5
CASSRLAADYNEQFF,TGTGCCAGCAGCAGACTAGCAGCAGATTACAATGAGCAGTTCTTC,many,TRBD2,TRBV7-3,TRBJ2-1
CASSSTFSSYNEQFF,TGTGCCAGCAGTTCAACATTTAGCTCCTACAATGAGCAGTTCTTC,many,-,TRBV28,TRBJ2-1
CSAEGQPYEQYF,TGCAGTGCCGAGGGACAGCCGTACGAGCAGTACTTC,-,TRBD1,TRBV20-1,TRBJ2-7
CASSSPRLGREGHNEQFF,TGTGCCAGCAGCTCCCCTCGGCTGGGCCGAGAAGGCCACAATGAGCAGTTCTTC,many,-,TRBV7-3,TRBJ2-1
CASSLARTGANSPLHF,TGTGCCAGCAGCTTAGCCCGGACGGGGGCTAATTCACCCCTCCACTTT,many,-,TRBV7-8,TRBJ1-6
CASSTGGVEQYF,TGTGCCAGCAGTACGGGCGGGGTCGAGCAGTACTTC,-,-,TRBV27,TRBJ2-7
CASSPNSFGRRNYGYTF,TGTGCCAGCAGCCCAAATTCTTTTGGGCGGCGGAACTATGGCTACACCTTC,many,-,TRBV7-2,TRBJ1-2
CSAEPMGYTEAFF,TGCAGTGCTGAACCAATGGGGTACACTGAAGCTTTCTTT,-,-,TRBV20-1,TRBJ1-1
CASSLGGKGNQPQHF,TGTGCCAGCAGCTTAGGAGGGAAAGGCAATCAGCCCCAGCATTTT,many,-,TRBV7-8,TRBJ1-5
CASRPHEPSYNEQFF,TGTGCCAGCAGGCCTCACGAGCCGTCCTACAATGAGCAGTTCTTC,few,-,TRBV27,TRBJ2-1
CASSLVDRAHTF,TGTGCCAGCAGCTTAGTGGACAGGGCCCACACCTTC,many,TRBD1,TRBV7-6,TRBJ1-2
CASSHGPGPNTGELFF,TGCGCCAGCAGCCACGGTCCAGGGCCAAACACCGGGGAGCTGTTTTTT,-,-,TRBV4-1,TRBJ2-2
CASSSQQVEYEQYF,TGTGCCAGCAGTTCCCAGCAGGTGGAGTACGAGCAGTACTTC,few,-,TRBV12-3/TRBV12-4,TRBJ2-7
CASTGQKSYEQYF,TGTGCCAGCACGGGACAGAAATCCTACGAGCAGTACTTC,-,TRBD1,TRBV6-1,TRBJ2-7
CASSPSPGGRETQYF,TGTGCCAGCAGCCCCTCCCCCGGGGGGAGAGAGACCCAGTACTTC,many,TRBD2,TRBV11-2,TRBJ2-5
CASSSRTGGSYGYTF,TGTGCCAGCAGCTCTCGGACAGGGGGTTCCTATGGCTACACCTTC,-,TRBD1,TRBV7-6,TRBJ1-2
CASGDAYEQYF,TGTGCCTCAGGGGATGCCTACGAGCAGTACTTC,many,-,TRBV14,TRBJ2-7
CASGKRVETNTGELFF,TGTGCCAGCGGCAAACGGGTGGAAACGAACACCGGGGAGCTGTTTTTT,-,-,TRBV9,TRBJ2-2
CSARIEGRSSYEQYF,TGCAGTGCTAGGATCGAGGGCCGGAGCTCCTACGAGCAGTACTTC,many,-,TRBV20-1,TRBJ2-7
CASSYYRADTQYF,TGTGCCAGCAGCTACTATCGGGCAGATACGCAGTATTTT,many,-,TRBV7-6,TRBJ2-3
CASSFPSGHNEQFF,TGCGCCAGCAGCTTTCCTAGCGGGCACAATGAGCAGTTCTTC,-,TRBD2,TRBV5-1,TRBJ2-1
CSARERTSGARKEQFF,TGCAGTGCTAGAGAAAGGACTAGCGGGGCCCGGAAGGAGCAGTTCTTC,few,TRBD2,TRBV20-1,TRBJ2-1
CAILTSDTSSYEQYF,TGTGCCATCCTTACATCCGATACGAGCTCCTACGAGCAGTACTTC,many,-,TRBV10-3,TRBJ2-7
CASSQYPGDGANVLTF,TGTGCCAGTAGCCAATACCCAGGGGATGGGGCCAACGTCCTGACTTTC,few,-,TRBV19,TRBJ2-6
CASSLAKRDTESFYSNQPQHF,TGCGCCAGCAGCTTGGCCAAACGGGACACGGAGAGCTTCTATAGCAATCAGCCCCAGCATTTT,few,-,TRBV5-1,TRBJ1-5
CASSFGLAENNEQFF,TGTGCCAGCAGCTTTGGCCTAGCCGAGAACAATGAGCAGTTCTTC,-,-,TRBV5-6,TRBJ2-1
CASSLGIGGGPAGELFF,TGTGCCAGCAGCTTAGGTATCGGAGGGGGTCCAGCCGGGGAGCTGTTTTTT,many,-,TRBV11-2,TRBJ2-2
CASSIRGGRLDQPQHF,TGTGCCAGTAGTATCAGGGGGGGCCGTTTAGATCAGCCCCAGCATTTT,few,TRBD1,TRBV19,TRBJ1-5
CASSEQGIDEAFF,TGTGCCAGCAGCGAACAGGGGATCGATGAAGCTTTCTTT,few,TRBD1,TRBV7-6,TRBJ1-1
CASSDQDRGYEQYF,TGTGCCAGCAGCGATCAGGACAGGGGGTACGAGCAGTACTTC,many,TRBD1,TRBV7-9,TRBJ2-7
CATSSSPGQANTGELFF,TGTGCCACCAGCAGTTCCCCGGGACAGGCGAACACCGGGGAGCTGTTTTTT,-,TRBD1,TRBV15,TRBJ2-2
CASSQRSGGGTEAFF,TGTGCCAGCAGCCAACGGAGCGGTGGAGGCACTGAAGCTTTCTTT,many,-,TRBV7-9,TRBJ1-1
CASSLTPGSEQFF,TGTGCCAGCAGTTTAACACCGGGGAGTGAGCAGTTCTTC,few,-,TRBV27,TRBJ2-1
CASSPLAGTSGDYEQYF,TGTGCCAGCAGCCCTCTAGCCGGGACTAGCGGGGATTACGAGCAGTACTTC,few,TRBD2,TRBV27,TRBJ2-7
CASSLIGTGELFF,TGTGCCAGCAGCTTAATAGGGACCGGGGAGCTGTTTTTT,many,-,TRBV7-3,TRBJ2-2
CSVDAGRTEAFF,TGCAGCGTTGATGCGGGGCGGACTGAAGCTTTCTTT,once,-,TRBV29-1,TRBJ1-1